Sequencing of this T cell receptor beta chain was carried out in a study of blood T cell repertoires in COVID-19. The CDR3 loop spans 14 amino acids. CDR1 and CDR2 (germline): SGHRS, YFSETQ. After removal of 4 bases from V and 4 bases from J, the junction contained 5 bases not matched to a gene. Repertoires were generated with immunoSEQ multiplex PCR, while TCRdb's copy carries only in-frame clones and drops some. The sample lists 80,000 to 95,000 clones, 85% occurring once. The receptor's source is a man older than 75 with acute or convalescent COVID-19. Specimen: peripheral blood. The gene calls are TRBV5-1 and TRBJ1-1, with TRBD1 matching 9 bases. In nucleotides, the CDR3 is TGCGCCAGCAGCCCAAGGACAGGGGTCACTGAAGCTTTCTTT. As protein: CASSPRTGVTEAFF.